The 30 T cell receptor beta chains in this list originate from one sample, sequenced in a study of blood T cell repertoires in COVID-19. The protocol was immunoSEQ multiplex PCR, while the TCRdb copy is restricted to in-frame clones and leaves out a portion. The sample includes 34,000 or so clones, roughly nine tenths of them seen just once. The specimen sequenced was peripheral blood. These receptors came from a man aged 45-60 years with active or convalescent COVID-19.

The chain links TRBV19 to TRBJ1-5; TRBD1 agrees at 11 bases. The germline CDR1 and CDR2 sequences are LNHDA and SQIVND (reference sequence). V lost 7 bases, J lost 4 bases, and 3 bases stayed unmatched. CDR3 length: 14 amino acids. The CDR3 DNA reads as TGTGCCAGTATAGGGACAGGGGGAAATCAGCCCCAGCATTTT. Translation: CASIGTGGNQPQHF.

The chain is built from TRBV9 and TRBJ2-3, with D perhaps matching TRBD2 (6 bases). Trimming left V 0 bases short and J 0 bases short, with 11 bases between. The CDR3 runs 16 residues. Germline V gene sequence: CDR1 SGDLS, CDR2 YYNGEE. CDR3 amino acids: CASSVGRAHSTDTQYF. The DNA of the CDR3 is TGTGCCAGCAGCGTAGGGAGGGCCCATAGCACAGATACGCAGTATTTT.

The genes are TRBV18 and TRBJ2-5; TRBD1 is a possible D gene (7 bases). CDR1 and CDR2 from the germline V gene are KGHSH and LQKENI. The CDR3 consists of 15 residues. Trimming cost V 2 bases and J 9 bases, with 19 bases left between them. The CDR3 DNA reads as TGTGCCAGCTCACCAATAGGACAGGAGGAGGGGGCCCAGTACTTC. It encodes CASSPIGQEEGAQYF.

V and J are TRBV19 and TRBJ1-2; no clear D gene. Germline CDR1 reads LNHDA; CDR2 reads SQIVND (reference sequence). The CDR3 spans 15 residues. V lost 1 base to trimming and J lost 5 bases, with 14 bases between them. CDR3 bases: TGTGCCAGTAGTATAGTCATCGAGGGTAGATATGGCTACACCTTC. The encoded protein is CASSIVIEGRYGYTF.

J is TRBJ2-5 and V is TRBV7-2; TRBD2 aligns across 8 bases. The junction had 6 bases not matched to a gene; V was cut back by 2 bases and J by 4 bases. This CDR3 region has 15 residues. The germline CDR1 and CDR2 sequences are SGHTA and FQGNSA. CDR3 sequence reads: CASSLWAGGGETQYF. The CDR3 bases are TGTGCCAGCAGCTTATGGGCGGGAGGTGGAGAGACCCAGTACTTC.

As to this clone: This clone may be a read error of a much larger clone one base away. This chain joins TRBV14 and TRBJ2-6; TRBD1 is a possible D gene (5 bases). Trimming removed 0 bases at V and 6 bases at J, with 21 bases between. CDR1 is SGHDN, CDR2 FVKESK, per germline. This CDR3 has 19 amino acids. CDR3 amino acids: CASSQEGAGPWAEANVLTF. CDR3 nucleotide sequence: TGTGCCAGCAGCCAAGAAGGAGCAGGGCCCTGGGCGGAGGCCAACGTCCTGACTTTC.

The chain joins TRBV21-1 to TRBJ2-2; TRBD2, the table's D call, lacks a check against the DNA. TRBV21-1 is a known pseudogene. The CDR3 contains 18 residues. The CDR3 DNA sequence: TGTGCCGGCCCAGAGTGGACCACTAGCGGGAGAAGCGCCGGGGAGCTGTTTTTT. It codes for CAGPEWTTSGRSAGELFF.

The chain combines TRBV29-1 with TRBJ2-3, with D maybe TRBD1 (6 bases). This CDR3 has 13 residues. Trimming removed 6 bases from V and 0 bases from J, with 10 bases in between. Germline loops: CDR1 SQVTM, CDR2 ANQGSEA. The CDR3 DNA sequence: TGCAGCGTGCGACAGGCTAGCACAGATACGCAGTATTTT. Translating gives CSVRQASTDTQYF.

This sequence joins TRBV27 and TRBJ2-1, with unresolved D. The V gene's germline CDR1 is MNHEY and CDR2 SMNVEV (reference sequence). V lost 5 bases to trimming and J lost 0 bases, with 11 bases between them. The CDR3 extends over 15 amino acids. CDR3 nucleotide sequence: TGTGCCAGCAGTCCACTCGGTAGCTCCTACAATGAGCAGTTCTTC. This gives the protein CASSPLGSSYNEQFF.

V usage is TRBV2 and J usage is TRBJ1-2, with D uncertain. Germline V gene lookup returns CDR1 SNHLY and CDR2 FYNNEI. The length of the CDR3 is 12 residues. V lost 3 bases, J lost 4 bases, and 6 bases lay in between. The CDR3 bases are TGTGCCAGCAGTGACTCGGGCTATGGCTACACCTTC. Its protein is CASSDSGYGYTF.

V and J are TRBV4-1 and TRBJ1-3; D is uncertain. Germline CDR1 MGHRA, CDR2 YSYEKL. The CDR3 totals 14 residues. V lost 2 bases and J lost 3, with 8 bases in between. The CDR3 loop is CASSQSEGGNTIYF. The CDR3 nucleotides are TGCGCCAGCAGCCAATCGGAGGGTGGAAACACCATATATTTT.

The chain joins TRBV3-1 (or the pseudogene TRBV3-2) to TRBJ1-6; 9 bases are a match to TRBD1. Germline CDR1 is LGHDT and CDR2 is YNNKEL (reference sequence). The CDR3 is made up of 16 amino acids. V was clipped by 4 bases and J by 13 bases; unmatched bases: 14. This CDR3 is CASSPYPGTGNAPLHF. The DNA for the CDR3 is TGTGCCAGCAGCCCTTACCCCGGGACAGGGAACGCGCCCCTCCACTTT.

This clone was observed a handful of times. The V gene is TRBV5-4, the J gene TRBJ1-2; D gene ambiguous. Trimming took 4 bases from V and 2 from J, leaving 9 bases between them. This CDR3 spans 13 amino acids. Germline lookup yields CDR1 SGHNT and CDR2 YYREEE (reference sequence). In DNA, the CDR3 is TGTGCCAGCAGCCCCGACGGGAACTATGGCTACACCTTC. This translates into CASSPDGNYGYTF.

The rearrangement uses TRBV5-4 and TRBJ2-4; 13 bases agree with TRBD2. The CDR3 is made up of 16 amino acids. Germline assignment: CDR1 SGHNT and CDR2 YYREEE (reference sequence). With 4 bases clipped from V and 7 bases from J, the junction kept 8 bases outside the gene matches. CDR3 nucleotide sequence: TGTGCCAGCAGCCCGAGGACTAGCGGGAGCGGGAACATTCAGTACTTC. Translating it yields CASSPRTSGSGNIQYF.

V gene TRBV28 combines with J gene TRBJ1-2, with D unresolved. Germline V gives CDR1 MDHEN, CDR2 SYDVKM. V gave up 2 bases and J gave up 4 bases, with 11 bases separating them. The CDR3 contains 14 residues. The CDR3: CASSLGGRSYGYTF. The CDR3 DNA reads TGTGCCAGCAGTTTAGGTGGCAGGTCCTATGGCTACACCTTC.

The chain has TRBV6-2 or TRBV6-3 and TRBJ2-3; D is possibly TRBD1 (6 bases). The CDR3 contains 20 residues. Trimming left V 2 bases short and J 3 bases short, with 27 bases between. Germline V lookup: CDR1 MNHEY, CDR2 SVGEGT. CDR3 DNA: TGTGCCAGCAGTTACGAAGGGGGACGAGTCTCCTTTCCAATTACAGATACGCAGTATTTT. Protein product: CASSYEGGRVSFPITDTQYF.

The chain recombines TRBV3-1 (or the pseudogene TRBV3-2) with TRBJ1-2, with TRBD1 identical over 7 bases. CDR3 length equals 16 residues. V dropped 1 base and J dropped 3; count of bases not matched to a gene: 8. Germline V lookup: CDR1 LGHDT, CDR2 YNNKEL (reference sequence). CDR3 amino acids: CASSQVSGRGYYGYTF. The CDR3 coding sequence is TGTGCCAGCAGCCAAGTCAGTGGCAGGGGGTACTATGGCTACACCTTC.

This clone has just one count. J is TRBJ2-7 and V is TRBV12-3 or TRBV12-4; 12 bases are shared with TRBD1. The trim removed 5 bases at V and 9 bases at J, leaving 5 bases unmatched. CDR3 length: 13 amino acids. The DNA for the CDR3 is TGTGCCAGCAGTCCGGGACAGGGGGCCGGGCAGTACTTC. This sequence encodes CASSPGQGAGQYF.

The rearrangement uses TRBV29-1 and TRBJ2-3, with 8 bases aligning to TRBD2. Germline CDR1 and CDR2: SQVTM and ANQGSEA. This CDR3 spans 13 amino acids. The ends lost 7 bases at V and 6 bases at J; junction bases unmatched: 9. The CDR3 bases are TGCAGCGCACTAGCGGCCGTCGGGGATACGCAGTATTTT. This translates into CSALAAVGDTQYF.

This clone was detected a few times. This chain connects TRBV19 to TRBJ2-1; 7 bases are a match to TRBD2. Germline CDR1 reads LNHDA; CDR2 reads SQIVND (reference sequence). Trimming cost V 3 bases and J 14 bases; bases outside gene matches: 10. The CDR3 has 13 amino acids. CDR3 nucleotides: TGTGCCAGTAGTATGCTTGGCGGGAGCAGGGAGTTCTTC. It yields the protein CASSMLGGSREFF.

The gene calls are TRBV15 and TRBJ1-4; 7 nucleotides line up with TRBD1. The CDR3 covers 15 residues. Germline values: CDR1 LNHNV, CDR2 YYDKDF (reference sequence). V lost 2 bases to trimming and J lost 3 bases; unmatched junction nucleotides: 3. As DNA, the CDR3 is TGTGCCACCAGCAGATACAGGGGCGCTAATGAAAAACTGTTTTTT. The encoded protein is CATSRYRGANEKLFF.

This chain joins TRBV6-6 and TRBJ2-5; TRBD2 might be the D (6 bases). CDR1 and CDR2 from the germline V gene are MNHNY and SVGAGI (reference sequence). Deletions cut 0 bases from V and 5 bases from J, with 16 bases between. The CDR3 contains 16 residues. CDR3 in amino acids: CASSYSPDRGLETQYF. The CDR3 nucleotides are TGTGCCAGCAGTTACTCGCCGGATCGGGGGTTGGAGACCCAGTACTTC.

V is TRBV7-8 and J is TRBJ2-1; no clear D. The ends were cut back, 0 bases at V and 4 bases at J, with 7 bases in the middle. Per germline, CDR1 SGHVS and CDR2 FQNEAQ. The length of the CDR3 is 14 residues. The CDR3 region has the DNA TGTGCCAGCAGCTTAGCTTCCAGATACAATGAGCAGTTCTTC. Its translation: CASSLASRYNEQFF.

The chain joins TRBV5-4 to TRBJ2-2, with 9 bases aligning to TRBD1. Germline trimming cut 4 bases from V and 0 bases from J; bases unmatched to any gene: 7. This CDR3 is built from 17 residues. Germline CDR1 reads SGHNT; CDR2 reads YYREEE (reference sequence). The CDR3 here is CASSMGQGSSNTGELFF. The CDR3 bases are TGTGCCAGCAGCATGGGACAGGGATCTTCGAACACCGGGGAGCTGTTTTTT.

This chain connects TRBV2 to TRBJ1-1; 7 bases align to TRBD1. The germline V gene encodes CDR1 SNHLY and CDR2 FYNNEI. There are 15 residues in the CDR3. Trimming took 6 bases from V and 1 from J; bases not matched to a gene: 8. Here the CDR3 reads CASRPTTGENTEAFF. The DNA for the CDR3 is TGTGCCAGCAGACCCACAACAGGGGAGAACACTGAAGCTTTCTTT.

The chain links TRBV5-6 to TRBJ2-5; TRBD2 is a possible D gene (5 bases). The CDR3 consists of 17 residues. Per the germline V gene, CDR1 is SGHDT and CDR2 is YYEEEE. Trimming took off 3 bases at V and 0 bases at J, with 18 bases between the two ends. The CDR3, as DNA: TGTGCCAGCAGCTCCCCCCTTGCAGAGGGAAACCAAGAGACCCAGTACTTC. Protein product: CASSSPLAEGNQETQYF. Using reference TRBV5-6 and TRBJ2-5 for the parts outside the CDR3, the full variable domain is DAGVTQSPTHLIKTRGQQVTLRCSPKSGHDTVSWYQQALGQGPQFIFQYYEEEERQRGNFPDRFSGHQFPNYSSELNVNALLLGDSALYLCASSSPLAEGNQETQYFGPGTRLLVL.

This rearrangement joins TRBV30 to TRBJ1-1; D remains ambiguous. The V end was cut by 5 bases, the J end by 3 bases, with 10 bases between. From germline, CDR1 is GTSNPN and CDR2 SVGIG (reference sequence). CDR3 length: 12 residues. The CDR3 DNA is TGTGCCTGGGAAGACTCCTACACTGAAGCTTTCTTT. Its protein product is CAWEDSYTEAFF.

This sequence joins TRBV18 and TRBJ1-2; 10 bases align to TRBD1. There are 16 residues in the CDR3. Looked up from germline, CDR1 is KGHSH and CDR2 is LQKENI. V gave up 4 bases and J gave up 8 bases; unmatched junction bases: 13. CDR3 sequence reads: CASSQSSPGTGDGYTF. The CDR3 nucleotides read TGTGCCAGCTCACAGTCCTCTCCAGGGACAGGGGACGGCTACACCTTC.

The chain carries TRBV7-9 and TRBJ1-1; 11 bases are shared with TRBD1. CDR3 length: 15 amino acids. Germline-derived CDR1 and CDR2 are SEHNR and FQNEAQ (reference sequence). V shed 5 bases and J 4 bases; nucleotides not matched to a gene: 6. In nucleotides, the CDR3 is TGTGCCAGCAGCCACCGGGACAGGGGGGGCACTGAAGCTTTCTTT. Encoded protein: CASSHRDRGGTEAFF.

CDR3 in amino acids: CASSSPFVAITDTQYF. In nucleotides, the CDR3 is TGTGCCAGCAGTTCCCCGTTTGTAGCGATTACAGATACGCAGTATTTT. V usage is TRBV28 and J usage is TRBJ2-3; D might be TRBD2 (5 bases). V lost 4 bases and J lost 3, with 17 bases in between. Germline CDR1 MDHEN, CDR2 SYDVKM. The CDR3 length is 16 residues. The whole variable domain, remainder taken from reference TRBV28 and TRBJ2-3, is DVKVTQSSRYLVKRTGEKVFLECVQDMDHENMFWYRQDPGLGLRLIYFSYDVKMKEKGDIPEGYSVSREKKERFSLILESASTNQTSMYLCASSSPFVAITDTQYFGPGTRLTVL.